This TCR beta chain was documented in a study of blood T cell repertoires in COVID-19. Whole-study context: Sites across the United States, Italy and Spain contributed samples from acute and convalescent COVID-19.

CDR1 is MNHEY, CDR2 SVGAGI, per germline. V lost 6 bases to trimming and J lost 6 bases, with 17 bases between them. This CDR3 is 14 amino acids long. In the source study's methods: Amplification of reference gene primers provided the estimated nucleated cell counts. Clones were read by immunoSEQ multiplex PCR, and TCRdb kept only the in-frame ones, dropping some. V and J calls and clone size are given by that table; D and trimming were obtained from the DNA. The data hold around 70,000 clones, with under 95% observed a single time. The clonotype originates from a man aged 50 to 59 with acute or convalescent COVID-19. The sample comprised peripheral blood. This chain uses TRBV6-5 with TRBJ2-5, with D possibly TRBD2 on 7 matching bases. CDR3 sequence (DNA): TGTGCCAGCAGGACGGGGGGCGGGATTCAGACCCAGTACTTC. Protein sequence: CASRTGGGIQTQYF.